The rows below give T cell receptor beta chains drawn from one sample of a study of T cells expressing NK-cell markers. TCRdb re-called the 5' RACE reads, yielding one record per CDR3 amino acid sequence without DNA. The sample's table shows roughly 420,000 distinct CDR3 sequences. Sequenced: blood T cells: a sorted CD56 or NKG2C T cell subset, CD4+ or CD8+ T cells, or bulk PBMC T cells (not recorded which). The receptors stem from a woman between 18 and 70 years old in good health. The CDR3 runs from the conserved cysteine through the conserved F or W.

CDR3 protein: CASSFGSGENTGELFF
V gene: TRBV5-5
J gene: TRBJ2-2

CDR3 protein: CSARALGRQGYGYTF
V gene: TRBV20-1
J gene: TRBJ1-2

CDR3 protein: CSADEYQETQYF
V gene: TRBV20-1
J gene: TRBJ2-5

CDR3 protein: CSARGPNEQFF
V gene: TRBV20-1
J gene: TRBJ2-1

CDR3 protein: CASSLYSGSFNEQFF
V gene: TRBV27
J gene: TRBJ2-1

CDR3 protein: CASSLDTGNTGELFF
V gene: TRBV5-1
J gene: TRBJ2-2

CDR3 protein: CSVEDLGELFF
V gene: TRBV29-1
J gene: TRBJ2-2

CDR3 protein: CASTPVAAAGEQYF
V gene: TRBV28
J gene: TRBJ2-7

CDR3 protein: CASSLFASGAYEQYF
V gene: TRBV7-8
J gene: TRBJ2-7

CDR3 protein: CASSDQGTGYEQYF
V gene: TRBV5-1
J gene: TRBJ2-7

CDR3 protein: CSATGVGYLGNQPQHF
V gene: TRBV20-1
J gene: TRBJ1-5

CDR3 protein: CASSFSTSGGGELFF
V gene: TRBV12-3/TRBV12-4
J gene: TRBJ2-2

CDR3 protein: CASSMWGPWNQPQHF
V gene: TRBV19
J gene: TRBJ1-5

CDR3 protein: CASSFMALGQGAYGYTF
V gene: TRBV5-1
J gene: TRBJ1-2

CDR3 protein: CASTNGNEQFF
V gene: TRBV5-4
J gene: TRBJ2-1

CDR3 protein: CASSNSGGIDEQFF
V gene: TRBV19
J gene: TRBJ2-1

CDR3 protein: CAISEPQGSQETQYF
V gene: TRBV10-3
J gene: TRBJ2-5

CDR3 protein: CASSYGQPNTEAFF
V gene: TRBV5-1
J gene: TRBJ1-1

CDR3 protein: CASSQGTGELDGYTF
V gene: TRBV3-1
J gene: TRBJ1-2

CDR3 protein: CASSRQGQETQYF
V gene: TRBV6-1
J gene: TRBJ2-5

CDR3 protein: CASNPQAPGNEQFF
V gene: TRBV6-2/TRBV6-3
J gene: TRBJ2-1